This TCR beta chain was observed in a study of response to subunit inactivated influenza vaccine. The CDR3 is 13 amino acids. The germline CDR1 and CDR2 sequences are MNHNS and SASEGT. V lost 6 bases and J lost 2, with 10 bases in between. TCRdb reprocessed the RT-PCR reads via MiXCR and lists one record per CDR3 protein. The sample carries more than 600,000 distinct CDR3 sequences, about 18% recorded once. This TCR came from a man aged 50-59 years who received an inactivated influenza vaccine. The chain recombines TRBV6-1 with TRBJ1-2, with D hard to call. The starting material was PBMCs from blood, obtained 5 days after vaccination. The CDR3 loop is CASSPRMNYGYTF. DNA of the CDR3: TGTGCCAGCAGCCCAAGAATGAACTATGGCTACACCTTC.